This note documents a single T cell receptor beta chain sequence. Its antigen is not identified. Data came from immunoSEQ multiplex PCR; TCRdb stores just in-frame clones and leaves some out. The data contain under 50,000 clones, 95% to 96% of them singletons. These data belong to a study of Tregs in tolerant kidney transplant recipients. Germline V gives CDR1 SEHNR, CDR2 FQNEAQ (reference sequence). This CDR3 has 16 residues. The V and J ends lost 5 bases and 5 bases respectively, with 19 bases between them. The sequence derives from a human donor in good health. V is TRBV7-9 and J is TRBJ2-1; weak D call: TRBD1 (6 bases). The source material was Tregs from blood cultured with allogeneic cells. The CDR3 loop is CASSPTRGGGNNEQFF. The CDR3 region has the DNA TGTGCCAGCAGCCCAACAAGAGGGGGTGGGAACAATGAGCAGTTCTTC.